Shown below are 31 T cell receptor beta chains from a single sample sequenced in a study of monozygotic twins with inflammatory bowel disease. TCRdb re-analyzed the 5' RACE reads; it lists each CDR3 protein once, without DNA. The sample's table shows 400,000 to 500,000 distinct CDR3 sequences. Sequenced sample: blood. The source of these receptors is a human donor with ulcerative colitis or Crohn's disease, or a healthy co-twin of an affected twin (not recorded which).

The chain recombines TRBV5-1 with TRBJ1-4; TCRdb selects TRBD1, and the lack of DNA leaves this call unchecked. Germline V lookup: CDR1 SGHRS, CDR2 YFSETQ. CDR3 length: 16 amino acids. This CDR3 is CASSGNGQGANEKLFF. Combining the CDR3 with reference TRBV5-1 and TRBJ1-4 gives the whole variable domain KAGVTQTPRYLIKTRGQQVTLSCSPISGHRSVSWYQQTPGQGLQFLFEYFSETQRNKGNFPGRFSGRQFSNSRSEMNVSTLELGDSALYLCASSGNGQGANEKLFFGSGTQLSVL.

The genes are TRBV27 and TRBJ2-1; the TCRdb D gene call, TRBD2, has no DNA to confirm it. The germline CDR1 and CDR2 sequences are MNHEY and SMNVEV (reference sequence). The CDR3 totals 14 residues. Here the CDR3 reads CASSFLGLPNEQFF.

The chain uses TRBV20-1 and TRBJ2-3; with no DNA, the TCRdb D assignment of TRBD2 cannot be verified. In germline, CDR1 is DFQATT, CDR2 SNEGSKA (reference sequence). The CDR3 is 15 amino acids. The chain's CDR3 is CSAQYRAGDVDTQYF.

The gene calls are TRBV7-9 and TRBJ1-4; TCRdb names TRBD1, which stays unverified in the absence of DNA. The CDR3 contains 15 residues. Looked up from germline, CDR1 is SEHNR and CDR2 is FQNEAQ (reference sequence). The CDR3 reads CASSPTGTANEKLFF.

This rearrangement joins TRBV30 to TRBJ2-1; the D gene TCRdb calls, TRBD1, cannot be checked with no DNA. Germline CDR1 GTSNPN, CDR2 SVGIG (reference sequence). There are 13 residues in the CDR3. The CDR3 spells CAWRPPLANEQFF.

The chain carries TRBV2 and TRBJ1-3. The CDR3 runs to 15 residues. Per the germline V gene, CDR1 is SNHLY and CDR2 is FYNNEI. CDR3 in amino acids: CASSELESSGNTIYF.

V is TRBV7-9 and J is TRBJ2-7; TCRdb selects TRBD1, and the lack of DNA leaves this call unchecked. CDR3 length: 15 amino acids. Germline loops: CDR1 SEHNR, CDR2 FQNEAQ (reference sequence). The CDR3 spells CASSLAGTGDYEQYF.

The J gene is TRBJ2-7, the V gene TRBV9; the TCRdb call, TRBD1, lacks DNA for checking. CDR3 length equals 15 residues. CDR1 SGDLS and CDR2 YYNGEE come from the germline V gene. CDR3 residues: CASSEGTLARGEQYF.

This chain links TRBV5-6 with TRBJ2-7; absent DNA, TCRdb's TRBD1 call cannot be checked. CDR1 SGHDT and CDR2 YYEEEE come from the germline V gene. This CDR3 region has 15 residues. The CDR3 protein is CASSLRQGTFYEQYF.

The V and J genes are TRBV15 and TRBJ1-5; checking the TCRdb D call of TRBD1 is not possible without DNA. This CDR3 is 15 amino acids long. Germline CDR1 and CDR2: LNHNV and YYDKDF (reference sequence). The CDR3 region is CATSRDPGSNQPQHF. Full variable domain (rest looked up from reference TRBV15 and TRBJ1-5): DAMVIQNPRYQVTQFGKPVTLSCSQTLNHNVMYWYQQKSSQAPKLLFHYYDKDFNNEADTPDNFQSRRPNTSFCFLDIRSPGLGDTAMYLCATSRDPGSNQPQHFGDGTRLSIL.

The chain is built from TRBV6-6 and TRBJ1-5. This CDR3 contains 13 residues. The germline V gene has CDR1 MNHNY and CDR2 SVGAGI (reference sequence). The CDR3 loop is CASSYDSNQPQHF.

The CDR3 sequence is CASSTGAVGKLFF. The V call is TRBV6-6, the J call TRBJ1-4; TCRdb's D call, TRBD1, is unchecked because there is no DNA. The CDR3 extends over 13 amino acids. The germline V gene has CDR1 MNHNY and CDR2 SVGAGI (reference sequence).

CDR3: CSARGFEGHTEAFF. The chain recombines TRBV20-1 with TRBJ1-1. The CDR3 totals 14 residues. Per the germline V gene, CDR1 is DFQATT and CDR2 is SNEGSKA (reference sequence).

The V gene is TRBV7-3, the J gene TRBJ2-7; the D gene TCRdb calls, TRBD2, cannot be checked with no DNA. Looked up from germline, CDR1 is SGHTA and CDR2 is FQGTGA. This CDR3 has 16 amino acids. CDR3 sequence: CASSQMSTSGFGEQYF.

The rearrangement links TRBV7-6 to TRBJ2-1; TCRdb's D call of TRBD2 is untestable without DNA. The CDR3 has 16 residues. Germline V gene lookup returns CDR1 SGHVS and CDR2 FNYEAQ. The CDR3 loop reads CASSPRTSGNGNEQFF.

This chain links TRBV12-3 or TRBV12-4 with TRBJ2-3; the TCRdb call, TRBD2, lacks DNA for checking. CDR3 length equals 16 residues. CDR3 sequence reads: CASKSLGALSTDTQYF.

V is TRBV7-2 and J is TRBJ2-7; without DNA, the TCRdb call of TRBD2 cannot be checked. Germline lookup yields CDR1 SGHTA and CDR2 FQGNSA. CDR3 length equals 16 residues. The CDR3: CASSPRTSGGAYEQYF.

This chain's CDR3 is CASSLPRGGAVVEQYF. The chain uses TRBV28 and TRBJ2-7; as DNA is missing, the TRBD1 call by TCRdb cannot be tested. Germline CDR1 is MDHEN and CDR2 is SYDVKM. The CDR3 has 16 residues.

The chain joins TRBV28 to TRBJ2-7; with no DNA, the TCRdb D assignment of TRBD2 cannot be verified. CDR1 is MDHEN and CDR2 is SYDVKM in the germline V gene. The CDR3 consists of 13 residues. CDR3: CASSSAGRAEQYF. Full variable domain (outside the CDR3, taken from reference TRBV28 and TRBJ2-7): DVKVTQSSRYLVKRTGEKVFLECVQDMDHENMFWYRQDPGLGLRLIYFSYDVKMKEKGDIPEGYSVSREKKERFSLILESASTNQTSMYLCASSSAGRAEQYFGPGTRLTVT.

This chain connects TRBV7-9 to TRBJ1-4; with no DNA, the TCRdb D assignment of TRBD1 cannot be verified. The germline CDR1 and CDR2 sequences are SEHNR and FQNEAQ (reference sequence). The CDR3 is made up of 14 amino acids. CDR3 amino acids: CASSPTGGDEKLFF.

The V and J genes are TRBV7-2 and TRBJ2-1; there is no DNA to check the TCRdb D call of TRBD1. CDR3 length: 13 amino acids. CDR1 and CDR2 (germline): SGHTA, FQGNSA. CDR3 region: CASSLVWGNEQFF.

The chain combines TRBV5-1 with TRBJ1-1; TCRdb selects TRBD1, and the lack of DNA leaves this call unchecked. The germline CDR1 and CDR2 sequences are SGHRS and YFSETQ. The CDR3 contains 14 residues. CDR3 sequence reads: CASSSSSGTGEAFF.

The rearrangement joins TRBV10-3 to TRBJ2-1; the TCRdb D gene call, TRBD2, has no DNA to confirm it. Germline V lookup: CDR1 ENHRY, CDR2 SYGVKD. The CDR3 extends over 15 amino acids. This CDR3 reads CAISGTSGGHNEQFF.

The chain links TRBV25-1 to TRBJ1-5; checking the TCRdb D call of TRBD1 is not possible without DNA. The CDR3 extends over 13 amino acids. Germline V gene data show CDR1 as MGHDK and CDR2 as SYGVNS. CDR3 amino acids: CASGNRGNQPQHF.

The V call is TRBV30, the J call TRBJ2-5; TCRdb's D gene call, TRBD1, goes unchecked for lack of DNA. CDR1 is GTSNPN and CDR2 is SVGIG in the germline V gene (reference sequence). CDR3 length: 11 amino acids. CDR3 amino acids: CAWMARDSQYF.

The rearrangement uses TRBV9 and TRBJ2-3. CDR1 and CDR2 from the germline V gene are SGDLS and YYNGEE. The CDR3 consists of 14 residues. CDR3 loop: CASSVANAVDTQYF. The full variable domain, in which reference TRBV9 and TRBJ2-3 provide the parts outside the CDR3, is DSGVTQTPKHLITATGQRVTLRCSPRSGDLSVYWYQQSLDQGLQFLIQYYNGEERAKGNILERFSAQQFPDLHSELNLSSLELGDSALYFCASSVANAVDTQYFGPGTRLTVL.

The rearrangement links TRBV30 to TRBJ1-6; the D call from TCRdb, TRBD1, cannot be confirmed without DNA. CDR3 size: 16 residues. Germline V lookup: CDR1 GTSNPN, CDR2 SVGIG (reference sequence). CDR3 loop: CAHGTGGGTYNSPLHF.

CDR3 residues: CASSFGQGWYNEQFF. The gene calls are TRBV5-4 and TRBJ2-1; the TCRdb call, TRBD1, lacks DNA for checking. From germline, CDR1 is SGHNT and CDR2 YYREEE (reference sequence). The length of the CDR3 is 15 residues.

J is TRBJ2-7 and V is TRBV4-1; TCRdb picks TRBD1, but there is no DNA to check that call. CDR3 length: 15 amino acids. Germline CDR1 MGHRA, CDR2 YSYEKL. This CDR3 is CASSLSVGRGYEQYF.

The chain recombines TRBV6-1 with TRBJ2-7; the TCRdb D gene call, TRBD1, has no DNA to confirm it. Germline values: CDR1 MNHNS, CDR2 SASEGT. CDR3 length: 13 amino acids. CDR3: CASGTGLTYEQYF.

CDR3 sequence: CASSLTGEGNSPLHF. This chain joins TRBV4-3 and TRBJ1-6. The CDR3 contains 15 residues. Germline V CDR1 and CDR2: LGHNA, YSLEER.